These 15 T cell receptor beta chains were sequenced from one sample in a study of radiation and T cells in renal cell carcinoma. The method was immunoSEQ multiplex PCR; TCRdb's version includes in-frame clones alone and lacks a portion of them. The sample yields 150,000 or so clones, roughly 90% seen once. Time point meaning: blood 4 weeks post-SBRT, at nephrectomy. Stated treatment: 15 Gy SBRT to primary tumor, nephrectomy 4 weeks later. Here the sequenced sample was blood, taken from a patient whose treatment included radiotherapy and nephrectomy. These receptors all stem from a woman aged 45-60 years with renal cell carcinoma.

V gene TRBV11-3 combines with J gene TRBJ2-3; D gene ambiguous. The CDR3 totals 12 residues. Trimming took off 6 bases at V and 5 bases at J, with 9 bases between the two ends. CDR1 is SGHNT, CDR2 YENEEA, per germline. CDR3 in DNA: TGTGCCAGCAGTTCCCCGGGAGATACGCAGTATTTT. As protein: CASSSPGDTQYF.

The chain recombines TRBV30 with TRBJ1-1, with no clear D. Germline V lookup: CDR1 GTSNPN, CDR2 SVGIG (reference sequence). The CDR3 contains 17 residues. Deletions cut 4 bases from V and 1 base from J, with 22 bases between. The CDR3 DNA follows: TGTGCCTGGACTTTTCCCATTGGGATTCACTGGAACACTGAAGCTTTCTTT. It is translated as CAWTFPIGIHWNTEAFF.

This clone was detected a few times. This CDR3 reads CASSWTGDQPQHF. The CDR3, as DNA: TGTGCCAGCAGTTGGACAGGCGATCAGCCCCAGCATTTT. The chain employs TRBV6-5 and TRBJ1-5; 7 nucleotides match TRBD1. This CDR3 is built from 13 residues. The J segment lost 5 bases and the V segment lost 4 bases, leaving 2 bases of the junction unmatched. The germline gives CDR1 MNHEY, CDR2 SVGAGI.

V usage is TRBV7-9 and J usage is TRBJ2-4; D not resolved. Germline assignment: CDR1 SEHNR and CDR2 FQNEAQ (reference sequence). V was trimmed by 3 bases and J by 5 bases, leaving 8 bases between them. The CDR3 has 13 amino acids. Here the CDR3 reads CASSFPTENIQYF. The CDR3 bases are TGTGCCAGCAGCTTTCCGACGGAAAACATTCAGTACTTC.

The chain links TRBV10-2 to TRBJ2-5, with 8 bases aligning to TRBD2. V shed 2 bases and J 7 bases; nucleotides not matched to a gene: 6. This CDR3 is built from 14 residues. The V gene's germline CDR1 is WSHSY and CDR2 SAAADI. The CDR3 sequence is CASSENGGGGTQYF. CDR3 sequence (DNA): TGCGCCAGCAGTGAGAACGGGGGGGGAGGGACCCAGTACTTC.

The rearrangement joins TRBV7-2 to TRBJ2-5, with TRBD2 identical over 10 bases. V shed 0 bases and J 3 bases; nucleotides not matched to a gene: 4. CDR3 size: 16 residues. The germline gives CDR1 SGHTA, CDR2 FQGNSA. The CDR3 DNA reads TGTGCCAGCAGCTTAGCGATAGCGGGGGGTGAAGAGACCCAGTACTTC. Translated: CASSLAIAGGEETQYF.

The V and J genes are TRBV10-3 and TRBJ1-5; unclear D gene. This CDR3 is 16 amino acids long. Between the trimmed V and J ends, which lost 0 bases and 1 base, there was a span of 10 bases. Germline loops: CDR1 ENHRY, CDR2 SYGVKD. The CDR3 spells CAISESGGGSNQPQHF. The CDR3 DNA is TGTGCCATCAGTGAGTCAGGAGGTGGAAGCAATCAGCCCCAGCATTTT.

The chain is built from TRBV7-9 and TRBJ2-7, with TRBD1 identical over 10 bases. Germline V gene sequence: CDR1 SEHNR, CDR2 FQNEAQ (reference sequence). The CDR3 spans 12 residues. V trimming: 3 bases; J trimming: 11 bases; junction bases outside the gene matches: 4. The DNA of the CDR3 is TGTGCCAGCAGCTTCCAGGGACAGGGGAAGTACTTC. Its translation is CASSFQGQGKYF.

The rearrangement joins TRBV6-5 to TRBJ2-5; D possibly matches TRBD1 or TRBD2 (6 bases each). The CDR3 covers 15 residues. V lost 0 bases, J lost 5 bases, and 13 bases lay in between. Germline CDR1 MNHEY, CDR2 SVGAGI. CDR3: CASSYSSGAGETQYF. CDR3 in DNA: TGTGCCAGCAGTTACTCGTCGGGGGCAGGGGAGACCCAGTACTTC.

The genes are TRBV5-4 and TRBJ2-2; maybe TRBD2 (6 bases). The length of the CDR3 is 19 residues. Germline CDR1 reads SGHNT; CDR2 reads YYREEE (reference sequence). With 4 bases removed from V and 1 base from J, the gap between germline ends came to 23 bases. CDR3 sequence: CASSPYWRGPRLNTGELFF. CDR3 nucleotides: TGTGCCAGCAGCCCCTATTGGCGGGGTCCTAGATTGAACACCGGGGAGCTGTTTTTT. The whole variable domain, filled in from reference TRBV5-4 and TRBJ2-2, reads ETGVTQSPTHLIKTRGQQVTLRCSSQSGHNTVSWYQQALGQGPQFIFQYYREEENGRGNFPPRFSGLQFPNYSSELNVNALELDDSALYLCASSPYWRGPRLNTGELFFGEGSRLTVL.

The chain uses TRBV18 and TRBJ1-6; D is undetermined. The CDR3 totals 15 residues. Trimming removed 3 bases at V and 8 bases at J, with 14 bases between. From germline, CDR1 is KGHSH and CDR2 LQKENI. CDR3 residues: CASSPRAEEDSPLHF. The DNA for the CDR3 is TGTGCCAGCTCACCGAGGGCAGAAGAGGATTCACCCCTCCACTTT. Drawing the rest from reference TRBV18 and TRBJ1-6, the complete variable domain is NAGVMQNPRHLVRRRGQEARLRCSPMKGHSHVYWYRQLPEEGLKFMVYLQKENIIDESGMPKERFSAEFPKEGPSILRIQQVVRGDSAAYFCASSPRAEEDSPLHFGNGTRLTVT.

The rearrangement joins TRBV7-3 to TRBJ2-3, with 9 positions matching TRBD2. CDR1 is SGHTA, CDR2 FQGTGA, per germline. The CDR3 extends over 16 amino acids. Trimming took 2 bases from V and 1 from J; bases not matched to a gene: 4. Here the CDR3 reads CASSLGASGGTDTQYF. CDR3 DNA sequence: TGTGCCAGCAGCTTAGGGGCTAGCGGGGGCACAGATACGCAGTATTTT.

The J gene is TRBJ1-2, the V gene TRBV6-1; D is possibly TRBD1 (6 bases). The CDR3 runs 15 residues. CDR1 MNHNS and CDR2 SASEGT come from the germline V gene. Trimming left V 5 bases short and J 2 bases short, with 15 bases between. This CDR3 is CASSPVGTPNYGYTF. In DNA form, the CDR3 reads TGTGCCAGCAGTCCCGTAGGGACACCCAACTATGGCTACACCTTC.

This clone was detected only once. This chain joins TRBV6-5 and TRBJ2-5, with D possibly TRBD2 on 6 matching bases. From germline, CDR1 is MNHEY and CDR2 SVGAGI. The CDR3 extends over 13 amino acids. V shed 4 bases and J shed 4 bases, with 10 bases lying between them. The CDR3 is CASSFRRGETQYF. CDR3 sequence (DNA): TGTGCCAGCAGTTTCCGGAGGGGAGAGACCCAGTACTTC.

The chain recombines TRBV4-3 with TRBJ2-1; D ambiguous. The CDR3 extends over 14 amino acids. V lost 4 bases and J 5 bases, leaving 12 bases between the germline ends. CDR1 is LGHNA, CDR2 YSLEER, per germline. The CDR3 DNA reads TGCGCCAGCAGCCCGGGCCTGGCCAACAATGAGCAGTTCTTC. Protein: CASSPGLANNEQFF.